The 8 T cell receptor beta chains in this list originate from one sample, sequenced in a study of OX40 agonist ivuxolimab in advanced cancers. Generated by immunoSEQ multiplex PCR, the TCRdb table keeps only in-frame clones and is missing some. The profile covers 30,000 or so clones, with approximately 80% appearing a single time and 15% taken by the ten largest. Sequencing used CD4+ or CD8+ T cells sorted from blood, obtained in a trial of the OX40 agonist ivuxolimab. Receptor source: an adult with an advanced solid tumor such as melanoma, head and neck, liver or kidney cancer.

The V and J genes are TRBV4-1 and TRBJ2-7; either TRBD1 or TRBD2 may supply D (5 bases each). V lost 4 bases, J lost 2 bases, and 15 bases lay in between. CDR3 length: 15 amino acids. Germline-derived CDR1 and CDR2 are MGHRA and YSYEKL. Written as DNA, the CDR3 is TGCGCCAGCAGCCTCCAGACCGGGGCAACCTACGAGCAGTACTTC. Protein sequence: CASSLQTGATYEQYF.

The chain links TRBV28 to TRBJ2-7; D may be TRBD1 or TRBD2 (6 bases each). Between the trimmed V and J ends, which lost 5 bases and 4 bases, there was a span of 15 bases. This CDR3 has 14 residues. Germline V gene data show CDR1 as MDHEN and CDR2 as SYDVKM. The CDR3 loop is CASSLVGAGYEQYF. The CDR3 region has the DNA TGTGCCAGCAGTCTCGTGGGGGCGGGGTACGAGCAGTACTTC.

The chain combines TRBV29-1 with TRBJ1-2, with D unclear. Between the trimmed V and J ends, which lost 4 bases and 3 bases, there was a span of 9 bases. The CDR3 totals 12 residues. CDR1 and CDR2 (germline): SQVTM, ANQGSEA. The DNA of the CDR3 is TGCAGCGTTGTAGAGAGGGACTATGGCTACACCTTC. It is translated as CSVVERDYGYTF.

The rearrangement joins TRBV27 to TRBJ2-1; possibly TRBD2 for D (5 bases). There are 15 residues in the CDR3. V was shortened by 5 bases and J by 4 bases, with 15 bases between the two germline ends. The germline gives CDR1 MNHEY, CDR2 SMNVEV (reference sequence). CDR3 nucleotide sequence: TGTGCCAGCAGTCCCACTTTATCGGGGTACAATGAGCAGTTCTTC. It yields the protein CASSPTLSGYNEQFF.

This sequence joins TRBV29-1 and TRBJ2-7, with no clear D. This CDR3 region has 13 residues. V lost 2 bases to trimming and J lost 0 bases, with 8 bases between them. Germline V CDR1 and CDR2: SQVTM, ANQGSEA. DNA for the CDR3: TGCAGCGTTGAAAGTAGGGCCTCCTACGAGCAGTACTTC. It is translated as CSVESRASYEQYF.

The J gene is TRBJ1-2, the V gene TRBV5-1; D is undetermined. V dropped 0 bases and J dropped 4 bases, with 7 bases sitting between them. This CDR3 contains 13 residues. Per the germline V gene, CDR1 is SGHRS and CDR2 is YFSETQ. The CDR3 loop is CASSLAGFYGYTF. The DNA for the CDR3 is TGCGCCAGCAGCTTGGCTGGCTTCTATGGCTACACCTTC.

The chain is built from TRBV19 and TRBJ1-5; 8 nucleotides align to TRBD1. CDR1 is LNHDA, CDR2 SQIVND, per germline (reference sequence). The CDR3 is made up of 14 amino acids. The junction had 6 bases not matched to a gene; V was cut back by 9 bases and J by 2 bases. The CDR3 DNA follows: TGTGCCAGCGCAGGGGGCGCGGGCAATCAGCCCCAGCATTTT. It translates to CASAGGAGNQPQHF.

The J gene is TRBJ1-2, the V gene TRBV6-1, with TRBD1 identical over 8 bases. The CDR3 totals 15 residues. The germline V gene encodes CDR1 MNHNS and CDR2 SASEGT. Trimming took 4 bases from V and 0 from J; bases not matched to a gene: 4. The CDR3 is CASSGTGSSNYGYTF. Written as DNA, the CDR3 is TGTGCCAGCAGTGGGACAGGGAGCTCTAACTATGGCTACACCTTC.